A selection of T cell receptor beta chains follows, all from one sample in a study of cytomegalovirus exposure and HLA in healthy donors. This table comes from immunoSEQ multiplex PCR, and its TCRdb copy is limited to in-frame clones, with some not included. The data hold roughly 100,000 clones, with around 15% observed a single time. The sample taken for sequencing was PBMCs. Receptor source: a female donor in good health and CMV-seronegative. Both conserved end residues are part of each CDR3. The D gene is left open where the match is weak. Only part of the rows carry a size: once, few, many, or a class if the clone is expanded.

abundance: .
j_gene: TRBJ1-1
v_gene: TRBV5-6
d_gene: TRBD1
CDR3nt: TGTGCCAGCAGCCCTGGACAGGGTTGGGCCGAAGCTTTCTTT
CDR3aa: CASSPGQGWAEAFF

abundance: few
j_gene: TRBJ2-3
v_gene: TRBV7-8
d_gene: .
CDR3nt: TGTGCCAGCAGCCCGAGCGGGTCTAGCACAGATACGCAGTATTTT
CDR3aa: CASSPSGSSTDTQYF

abundance: once
j_gene: TRBJ1-4
v_gene: TRBV14
d_gene: .
CDR3nt: TGTGCCAGCAGCCGGACAGCATCGAATGAAAAACTGTTTTTT
CDR3aa: CASSRTASNEKLFF

abundance: .
j_gene: TRBJ2-1
v_gene: TRBV30
d_gene: TRBD2
CDR3nt: TGTGCCTGGAATTCGGCCCGGACTAGCGGCATTTACAATGAGCAGTTCTTC
CDR3aa: CAWNSARTSGIYNEQFF

abundance: .
j_gene: TRBJ2-7
v_gene: TRBV27
d_gene: TRBD2
CDR3nt: TGTGCCAGCAGTTCCCAGGGACTAGCGGGAGCCCTCGAGCAGTACTTC
CDR3aa: CASSSQGLAGALEQYF

abundance: few
j_gene: TRBJ1-2
v_gene: TRBV29-1
d_gene: .
CDR3nt: TGCAGCGTTGAAGGCCAGGGGTACTATGGCTACACCTTC
CDR3aa: CSVEGQGYYGYTF

abundance: .
j_gene: TRBJ1-2
v_gene: TRBV20-1
d_gene: TRBD1
CDR3nt: TGCAGTGGAACAGGGGGTTATGGCTACACCTTC
CDR3aa: CSGTGGYGYTF

abundance: few
j_gene: TRBJ2-7
v_gene: TRBV5-1
d_gene: TRBD1
CDR3nt: TGCGCCAGCAGCCCTGGTGGGACAGGGTTCGACGAGCAGTACTTC
CDR3aa: CASSPGGTGFDEQYF

abundance: few
j_gene: TRBJ2-4
v_gene: TRBV15
d_gene: TRBD1
CDR3nt: TGTGCCACCAGCAGAGGGGGACAGTTCACCAAAAACATTCAGTACTTC
CDR3aa: CATSRGGQFTKNIQYF

abundance: .
j_gene: TRBJ1-5
v_gene: TRBV19
d_gene: .
CDR3nt: TGTGCCAGTAGTGCCGGACAATATAGCAATCAGCCCCAGCATTTT
CDR3aa: CASSAGQYSNQPQHF